The entry that follows covers one TCR beta chain sequence. Its target is unknown. This record belongs to a study of shared clonotypes between healthy human individuals. About the study: Serving as donors were a couple of women and a few men, whose ages spanned 18 to 49.

Germline loops: CDR1 SGHRS, CDR2 YFSETQ. J gave up 3 bases and V 7 bases, and 2 bases lay outside the gene matches. This CDR3 is built from 12 residues. Points from the study as a whole: Measured sharing among donors was expected to vary with sequencing depth. The naive CD4 repertoires of a few donors were compared, and around 4.9% of clonotypes were shared. The donor pool, a small one, limited the genetic and exposure-history diversity represented.

Assay used: immunoSEQ multiplex PCR; TCRdb lists only in-frame clones, some missing. The table lists roughly 2 million clones, around 95% of them singletons, with 0.1% to 0.15% in the top ten. The source is a young man in good health. The rearrangement uses TRBV5-1 and TRBJ1-2, with TRBD1 matching over 8 bases. Sequencing was carried out using naive CD4+ T cells sorted from blood. Subset defined: CD45RA+ positively selected. CDR3 residues: CASADRDYGYTF. The CDR3 DNA reads as TGCGCCAGCGCGGACAGGGACTATGGCTACACCTTC.